What follows are 5 T cell receptor beta chains derived from one specimen sequenced in a study of cytomegalovirus exposure and HLA in healthy donors. Repertoires were generated with immunoSEQ multiplex PCR, while TCRdb's copy carries only in-frame clones and drops some. This table has about 130,000 clones, about 91% appearing once. Sequenced input: PBMCs. The receptors were gathered from a young woman in good health and CMV-seropositive.

The table lists this clone with a few counts. CDR3: CSVDLGGTEAFF. CDR3 nucleotide sequence: TGCAGCGTTGATTTGGGGGGCACTGAAGCTTTCTTT. The J gene is TRBJ1-1, the V gene TRBV29-1, with a tentative D call TRBD1 (5 bases). Germline V gene lookup returns CDR1 SQVTM and CDR2 ANQGSEA. V was pared by 3 bases and J by 4 bases, with 9 bases between. This CDR3 has 12 residues.

Notes on this clone: The same CDR3 also results from other DNA sequences found in this sample. V usage is TRBV27 and J usage is TRBJ2-7; tentatively, D is TRBD1 (6 bases). V was trimmed by 1 base and J by 0 bases, leaving 7 bases between them. Looked up from germline, CDR1 is MNHEY and CDR2 is SMNVEV (reference sequence). The CDR3 loop spans 14 amino acids. The CDR3 is CASSLLDSSYEQYF. For the CDR3, the DNA is TGTGCCAGCAGTTTATTGGACAGCTCCTACGAGCAGTACTTC.

This chain links TRBV19 with TRBJ1-3, with D tentatively TRBD1 (5 bases). The CDR3 is 15 residues long. Looked up from germline, CDR1 is LNHDA and CDR2 is SQIVND (reference sequence). V gave up 3 bases and J gave up 1 base, with 10 bases separating them. The CDR3 loop reads CASSMRGDSGNTIYF. CDR3 sequence (DNA): TGTGCCAGTAGTATGCGGGGGGATTCTGGAAACACCATATATTTT.

The chain recombines TRBV7-2 with TRBJ1-2; D unresolved. This CDR3 spans 12 amino acids. Germline values: CDR1 SGHTA, CDR2 FQGNSA. Trimming took 1 base from V and 4 from J, leaving 4 bases between them. For the CDR3, the DNA is TGTGCCAGCAGCTTAGACTTCTATGGCTACACCTTC. Amino acid sequence: CASSLDFYGYTF.

V is TRBV9 and J is TRBJ2-3, with 10 positions matching TRBD2. Germline V gene sequence: CDR1 SGDLS, CDR2 YYNGEE. CDR3 length: 15 residues. V trimming: 4 bases; J trimming: 2 bases; junction bases outside the gene matches: 4. The chain's CDR3 is CASSISGGPTDTQYF. The CDR3 bases are TGTGCCAGCAGCATTAGCGGGGGGCCCACAGATACGCAGTATTTT.